The sequence of this T cell receptor beta chain was determined in a study of T-cell reconstitution after alpha-beta-depleted transplantation in children. CDR3 length equals 14 residues. Per germline, CDR1 MRHNA and CDR2 SNTAGT. Trimming shortened V by 6 bases and J by 9 bases, and 21 bases separated the two germline ends. Preparing the TCRbeta library involved the use of unique molecular identifiers. MiXCR was run by TCRdb on the PCR reads, yielding one entry per CDR3 protein. In the table there are about 98,000 distinct CDR3 sequences, around 7.8% of which are singletons. Sample: PBMCs, taken before TCRalphabeta/CD19-depleted stem cell transplant. This clonotype was obtained from a boy between 2 and 10 years old with acute lymphoblastic leukemia, due to receive a stem cell transplant. This sequence joins TRBV6-4 and TRBJ2-7, with D tentatively TRBD1 (6 bases). This CDR3 reads CASSGQSHYAGQYF. DNA of the CDR3: TGTGCCAGCAGCGGACAGTCGCACTATGCTGGGCAGTACTTC.